Given below is one T cell receptor (beta chain) in context. The sample originates from a study of blood T cell repertoires in COVID-19. About the research overall: The United States, Italy and Spain provided the acute and convalescent COVID-19 samples. PBMCs, B-cell-depleted T cells, or T cells were the source of the cDNA or gDNA that made up the material.

This CDR3 spans 13 amino acids. V trimming: 4 bases; J trimming: 8 bases; junction bases outside the gene matches: 3. The V gene's germline CDR1 is SEHNR and CDR2 FQNEAQ (reference sequence). In the authors' methods: Reference gene primer amplification gave nucleated cell count estimates. Profiling relied on immunoSEQ multiplex PCR, and the TCRdb table lists in-frame clones only, not all of them. Clone size and the V and J calls come from that table; the DNA yielded D and trimming. The table has roughly 140,000 clones, over 70% seen once. This receptor was obtained from a man in his 70s who had recovered from COVID-19. Sequencing used peripheral blood. The V call is TRBV7-9, the J call TRBJ2-1, with 9 bases aligning to TRBD2. The CDR3 region has the DNA TGTGCCAGCAGCTCCGGGACTAGCTATGAGCAGTTCTTC. It translates to CASSSGTSYEQFF. The whole variable domain, filled in from reference TRBV7-9 and TRBJ2-1, reads DTGVSQNPRHKITKRGQNVTFRCDPISEHNRLYWYRQTLGQGPEFLTYFQNEAQLEKSRLLSDRFSAERPKGSFSTLEIQRTEQGDSAMYLCASSSGTSYEQFFGPGTRLTVL.